A selection of T cell receptor beta chains follows, all from one sample in a study of Ad26.COV2.S vaccination and SARS-CoV-2 variants. Measured with immunoSEQ multiplex PCR; TCRdb has only the in-frame clones, and not every one. The table lists hundreds of thousands of clones, more than 80% of them singletons, with about 1.5% in the top ten. The sequencing used peripheral blood, collected in a trial of Ad26.COV2.S vaccine versus placebo. Receptors were obtained from a person between 18 and 60 years old who received the Ad26.COV2.S COVID-19 vaccine or a placebo. The CDR3 runs from the conserved cysteine through the conserved F or W.

j_call v_call cdr3_aa
TRBJ1-2 TRBV7-9 CASSWMGAYGYTF
TRBJ2-3 TRBV4-1 CASSQVKTDVSRADTQYF
TRBJ1-1 TRBV3-1/TRBV3-2 CASSQPGMNTEAFF
TRBJ2-2 TRBV18 CASSRNRGPTGELFF
TRBJ2-5 TRBV11-2 CASSPGGVSTQYF
TRBJ2-7 TRBV6-5 CASSYNGYEQYF
TRBJ1-2 TRBV6-5 CASRAQTNYGYTF
TRBJ2-2 TRBV18 CASSPIQGGNTGELFF
TRBJ1-2 TRBV4-1 CASSQDYGNPGYGYTF
TRBJ2-5 TRBV5-8 CASNPPGGGETQYF
TRBJ2-7 TRBV29-1 CSARTSGRRGTYEQYF
TRBJ2-7 TRBV2 CASSEGYSGHEQYF
TRBJ2-7 TRBV6-5 CASMGTGPFSYEQYF
TRBJ1-1 TRBV18 CASSFPGTGGAEAFF
TRBJ2-7 TRBV3-1/TRBV3-2 CASSPSWRSSYEQYF
TRBJ1-2 TRBV6-5 CASMWGNYGYTF
TRBJ2-1 TRBV5-5 CASSLEVETGAKEQFF
TRBJ2-7 TRBV18 CASSPQGSSYEQYF
TRBJ2-7 TRBV18 CASSPWTERAGEQYF
TRBJ1-2 TRBV10-3 CAISESEGIYGYTF
TRBJ1-5 TRBV30 CAWSVTGLQPQHF
TRBJ1-5 TRBV6-6 CASTRDLNQPQHF
TRBJ1-2 TRBV20-1 CSASSGGRDYGYTF
TRBJ2-3 TRBV29-1 CSVRTSGVTDTQYF
TRBJ1-1 TRBV12-3/TRBV12-4 CASSLGSKLEAFF
TRBJ2-7 TRBV13 CASSLTGLAQREQYF
TRBJ1-4 TRBV6-1 CASSDTGLEKLFF
TRBJ2-5 TRBV2 CASSDTGRKETQYF
TRBJ2-7 TRBV24-1 CATSQAGSAEQYF
TRBJ2-5 TRBV30 CAWSGRQTETQYF
TRBJ1-2 TRBV5-1 CASSLGRGEGYTF
TRBJ2-7 TRBV14 CASSQARDRGYEQYF
TRBJ2-7 TRBV6-5 CASSPDRGEQYF